Listed here are 25 T cell receptor beta chains from one sample, sequenced in a study of cytotoxic CD8 clonotypes in ibrutinib-treated CLL. Generated by immunoSEQ multiplex PCR, the TCRdb table keeps only in-frame clones and is missing some. The data hold about 68,000 clones, with around 68% observed a single time. The sample consisted of PBMCs, taken after 12 months of ibrutinib treatment. The receptors stem from a human donor with chronic lymphocytic leukemia.

The gene calls are TRBV6-5 and TRBJ1-2, with a weak D call TRBD1 (5 bases). The germline CDR1 and CDR2 sequences are MNHEY and SVGAGI. CDR3 length: 12 residues. V was trimmed by 2 bases and J by 6 bases, leaving 7 bases between them. Here the CDR3 DNA reads TGTGCCAGCAGTTACCAGGGTCATGGCTACACCTTC. It specifies CASSYQGHGYTF.

The gene calls are TRBV11-2 and TRBJ1-2; no definite D call. This CDR3 contains 16 residues. Trimming took 0 bases from V and 1 from J, leaving 12 bases between them. From germline, CDR1 is SGHAT and CDR2 FQNNGV. CDR3 region: CASSLDDRGNNYGYTF. The DNA for the CDR3 is TGTGCCAGCAGCTTAGATGACCGGGGAAATAACTATGGCTACACCTTC.

This clone was picked up a small number of times. The chain couples TRBV18 to TRBJ1-2; D remains unclear. This CDR3 has 14 residues. The germline V gene encodes CDR1 KGHSH and CDR2 LQKENI. V was pared by 2 bases and J by 4 bases, with 11 bases between. The CDR3 coding sequence is TGTGCCAGCTCACCAGACCGGGTACCCTATGGCTACACCTTC. It is translated as CASSPDRVPYGYTF.

The chain has TRBV6-1 and TRBJ2-4; D gene unclear. This CDR3 is 13 amino acids long. Germline V gives CDR1 MNHNS, CDR2 SASEGT. V lost 2 bases and J lost 0, with 2 bases in between. The CDR3 region has the DNA TGTGCCAGCAGTGAACAAGCCAAAAACATTCAGTACTTC. Translation: CASSEQAKNIQYF.

J is TRBJ1-1 and V is TRBV29-1, with TRBD1 matching 7 bases. The CDR3 has 16 amino acids. The V segment lost 0 bases and the J segment 14 bases; nucleotides outside the gene matches: 21. Looked up from germline, CDR1 is SQVTM and CDR2 is ANQGSEA. The CDR3 region is CSVEDQGRQGGLIEFF. The CDR3 region has the DNA TGCAGCGTTGAAGATCAGGGACGACAGGGTGGGTTGATAGAATTCTTT.

The genes are TRBV30 and TRBJ1-5; D unclear. The CDR3 has 13 amino acids. V shed 0 bases and J shed 2 bases, with 5 bases lying between them. CDR1 and CDR2 (germline): GTSNPN, SVGIG (reference sequence). The CDR3 sequence is CAWSVYGNQPQHF. As DNA, the CDR3 is TGTGCCTGGAGTGTGTATGGCAATCAGCCCCAGCATTTT. Together with reference TRBV30 and TRBJ1-5, the CDR3 gives the full variable domain: SQTIHQWPATLVQPVGSPLSLECTVEGTSNPNLYWYRQAAGRGLQLLFYSVGIGQISSEVPQNLSASRPQDRQFILSSKKLLLSDSGFYLCAWSVYGNQPQHFGDGTRLSIL.

J is TRBJ1-1 and V is TRBV27; maybe TRBD1 (5 bases). CDR1 is MNHEY, CDR2 SMNVEV, per germline (reference sequence). The CDR3 is 13 amino acids. Between the trimmed V and J ends, which lost 7 bases and 6 bases, there was a span of 15 bases. CDR3 protein: CASKIGRVAEAFF. CDR3 coding DNA: TGTGCCAGCAAAATAGGCAGGGTGGCTGAAGCTTTCTTT.

V gene TRBV2 combines with J gene TRBJ2-3; D may be TRBD2 (5 bases). The CDR3 runs to 13 residues. Germline lookup yields CDR1 SNHLY and CDR2 FYNNEI. V shed 4 bases and J shed 6 bases, with 11 bases lying between them. CDR3 DNA sequence: TGTGCCAGCAGTGTAGACGGGGTGGATACGCAGTATTTT. It yields the protein CASSVDGVDTQYF. Filled out from reference TRBV2 and TRBJ2-3, the complete variable domain reads EPEVTQTPSHQVTQMGQEVILRCVPISNHLYFYWYRQILGQKVEFLVSFYNNEISEKSEIFDDQFSVERPDGSNFTLKIRSTKLEDSAMYFCASSVDGVDTQYFGPGTRLTVL.

The gene calls are TRBV13 and TRBJ2-7; weak D call: TRBD1 (5 bases). CDR3 length equals 12 residues. CDR1 and CDR2 (germline): PRHDT, FYEKMQ (reference sequence). The germline V and J ends were trimmed by 6 bases and 4 bases, with 10 bases remaining between them. The CDR3 region has the DNA TGTGCCAGCAGGGGCAGGGAATACGAGCAGTACTTC. It yields the protein CASRGREYEQYF.

The chain uses TRBV14 and TRBJ1-2; unclear D gene. Germline lookup yields CDR1 SGHDN and CDR2 FVKESK. V was clipped by 0 bases and J by 8 bases, with 13 bases between them. The CDR3 has 14 amino acids. CDR3 in DNA: TGTGCCAGCAGCCAAGATCCGGGCAGCGTGGGCTACACCTTC. This sequence encodes CASSQDPGSVGYTF.

This chain links TRBV4-1 with TRBJ2-7; 8 bases fit TRBD1. V gave up 4 bases and J gave up 5 bases; unmatched junction bases: 7. This CDR3 is 14 amino acids long. CDR1 is MGHRA, CDR2 YSYEKL, per germline. The CDR3 sequence: CASSPTDRVHEQYF. In DNA form, the CDR3 reads TGCGCCAGCAGCCCCACGGACAGGGTCCACGAGCAGTACTTC.

This sequence joins TRBV19 and TRBJ1-5; no firm D call. The V end lost 7 bases, the J end lost 4 bases, and 20 bases lay between the germline ends. The CDR3 is made up of 16 amino acids. CDR1 is LNHDA, CDR2 SQIVND, per germline (reference sequence). CDR3 loop: CASKTEVGLANQPQHF. CDR3 DNA sequence: TGTGCCAGTAAAACCGAGGTGGGGTTGGCGAATCAGCCCCAGCATTTT.

The chain combines TRBV27 with TRBJ1-5; maybe TRBD1 (5 bases). The V gene's germline CDR1 is MNHEY and CDR2 SMNVEV (reference sequence). The CDR3 runs to 15 residues. The germline V and J ends were trimmed by 6 bases and 8 bases, with 20 bases remaining between them. CDR3 loop: CASRPAGGISEPQHF. The DNA of the CDR3 is TGTGCCAGCAGGCCCGCTGGGGGAATAAGTGAGCCCCAGCATTTT.

This chain links TRBV7-9 with TRBJ1-4; tentative D call: TRBD1 (5 bases). CDR3 size: 15 residues. Germline-derived CDR1 and CDR2 are SEHNR and FQNEAQ (reference sequence). Trimming took off 3 bases at V and 3 bases at J, with 11 bases between the two ends. The CDR3 DNA reads TGTGCCAGCAGCTTGACCCAGGGTCCTAATGAAAAACTGTTTTTT. Translated: CASSLTQGPNEKLFF.

CDR3 sequence: CAISLPGGSGGLYEQYF. CDR3 nucleotides: TGTGCCATCAGTCTCCCCGGGGGTAGCGGGGGGCTTTACGAGCAGTACTTC. V and J are TRBV10-3 and TRBJ2-7; 10 bases are shared with TRBD2. Germline loops: CDR1 ENHRY, CDR2 SYGVKD. Losses at the gene ends were 5 bases for V and 4 bases for J; bases not matched to a gene: 14. This CDR3 spans 17 amino acids.

This clone was counted only a few times. The chain couples TRBV28 to TRBJ1-6; D ambiguous. V shed 7 bases and J shed 10 bases, with 14 bases lying between them. The germline gives CDR1 MDHEN, CDR2 SYDVKM. The CDR3 has 13 amino acids. The CDR3 nucleotides are TGTGCCAGCATGGTCCAATCGGGCTCACCCCTCCACTTT. Protein sequence: CASMVQSGSPLHF.

J is TRBJ1-1 and V is TRBV9; weak D call: TRBD1 (5 bases). The CDR3 has 15 residues. Germline V gene lookup returns CDR1 SGDLS and CDR2 YYNGEE. V shed 1 base and J shed 0 bases, with 10 bases lying between them. The CDR3 DNA follows: TGTGCCAGCAGCGTACACGGGGCGATGAACACTGAAGCTTTCTTT. Translation gives CASSVHGAMNTEAFF.

This chain joins TRBV5-1 and TRBJ1-1, with 11 bases aligning to TRBD1. Germline loops: CDR1 SGHRS, CDR2 YFSETQ. The CDR3 runs 16 residues. V dropped 1 base and J dropped 6; count of bases not matched to a gene: 8. The CDR3, as DNA: TGCGCCAGCAGCTTGAAACTCCGGGACAGGGGGTCTGAAGCTTTCTTT. Protein sequence: CASSLKLRDRGSEAFF.

The CDR3: CASSVGLAGITGELFF. The CDR3 nucleotides are TGTGCCAGCAGCGTGGGGCTAGCGGGAATCACCGGGGAGCTGTTTTTT. The chain has TRBV9 and TRBJ2-2, with 9 bases identical to TRBD2. Germline values: CDR1 SGDLS, CDR2 YYNGEE. V was pared by 2 bases and J by 4 bases, with 6 bases of the junction left unmatched. CDR3 length: 16 amino acids.

The rearrangement links TRBV4-2 to TRBJ2-5, with TRBD1 as a possible D gene (6 bases). Germline assignment: CDR1 LGHNA and CDR2 YNFKEQ. CDR3 length equals 15 residues. The V end was cut by 5 bases, the J end by 7 bases, with 20 bases between. DNA for the CDR3: TGTGCCAGCAGCTCGGACAGCCTGATTGGGGGGACCCAGTACTTC. It is translated as CASSSDSLIGGTQYF.

The V and J genes are TRBV7-9 and TRBJ1-1; D possibly corresponds to TRBD1 (5 bases). CDR1 is SEHNR, CDR2 FQNEAQ, per germline (reference sequence). This CDR3 contains 12 residues. Trimming took 3 bases from V and 7 from J, leaving 9 bases between them. CDR3 sequence reads: CASSFNGGEAFF. In DNA form, the CDR3 reads TGTGCCAGCAGCTTTAATGGGGGTGAAGCTTTCTTT.

This chain joins TRBV5-1 and TRBJ2-7; D is undetermined. Trimming cost V 1 base and J 4 bases, with 15 bases left between them. The CDR3 is 15 residues long. CDR1 SGHRS and CDR2 YFSETQ come from the germline V gene. CDR3 in amino acids: CASSLTSISVYEQYF. The DNA of the CDR3 is TGCGCCAGCAGCTTGACCTCCATCTCGGTGTACGAGCAGTACTTC.

This clone was seen a single time. V is TRBV6-6 and J is TRBJ2-7; D is perhaps TRBD1 or TRBD2 (5 bases each). The CDR3 is 14 amino acids. Germline V gene sequence: CDR1 MNHNY, CDR2 SVGAGI (reference sequence). Trimming took off 8 bases at V and 0 bases at J, with 14 bases between the two ends. The CDR3 protein is CASGTRVGSYEQYF. The CDR3 nucleotides read TGTGCCAGCGGGACCAGGGTCGGCTCCTACGAGCAGTACTTC.

The chain employs TRBV5-1 and TRBJ2-7; TRBD1 agrees at 7 bases. This CDR3 contains 14 residues. V was pared by 3 bases and J by 2 bases, with 5 bases of the junction left unmatched. The germline gives CDR1 SGHRS, CDR2 YFSETQ. The CDR3 DNA is TGCGCCAGCAGCTCGACAGGGTGGCCCTACGAGCAGTACTTC. Protein: CASSSTGWPYEQYF.

This clone occurred a few times. The chain combines TRBV15 with TRBJ2-3; 7 nucleotides align to TRBD1. The CDR3 contains 15 residues. J was trimmed by 3 bases and V by 2 bases; bases with no gene match: 5. Germline CDR1 reads LNHNV; CDR2 reads YYDKDF (reference sequence). The CDR3 spells CATSRWRQGTDTQYF. For the CDR3, the DNA is TGTGCCACCAGCAGATGGCGACAGGGTACAGATACGCAGTATTTT.